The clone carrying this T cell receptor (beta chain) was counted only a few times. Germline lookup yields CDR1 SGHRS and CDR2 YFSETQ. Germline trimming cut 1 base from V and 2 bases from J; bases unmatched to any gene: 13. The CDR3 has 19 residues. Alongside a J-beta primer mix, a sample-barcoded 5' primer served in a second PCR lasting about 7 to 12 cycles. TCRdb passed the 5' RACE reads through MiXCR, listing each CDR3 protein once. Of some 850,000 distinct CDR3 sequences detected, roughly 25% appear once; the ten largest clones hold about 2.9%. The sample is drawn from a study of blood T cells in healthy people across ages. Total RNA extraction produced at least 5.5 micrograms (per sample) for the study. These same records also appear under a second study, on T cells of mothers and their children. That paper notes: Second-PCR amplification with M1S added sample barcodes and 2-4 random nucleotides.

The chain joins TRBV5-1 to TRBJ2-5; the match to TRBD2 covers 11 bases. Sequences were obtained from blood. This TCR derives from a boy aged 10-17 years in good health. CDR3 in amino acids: CASSLTGDTSGGSQETQYF. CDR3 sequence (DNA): TGCGCCAGCAGCTTGACGGGTGATACTAGCGGGGGAAGTCAAGAGACCCAGTACTTC. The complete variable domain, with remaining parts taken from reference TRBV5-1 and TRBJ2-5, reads KAGVTQTPRYLIKTRGQQVTLSCSPISGHRSVSWYQQTPGQGLQFLFEYFSETQRNKGNFPGRFSGRQFSNSRSEMNVSTLELGDSALYLCASSLTGDTSGGSQETQYFGPGTRLLVL.